The 19 T cell receptor beta chains listed next were all sequenced from one sample in a study of blood T cells in healthy people across ages. With a J-beta primer mix and a sample-barcoded 5' primer, a second PCR ran about 7 to 11 cycles. TCRdb called the 5' RACE reads again in MiXCR, with one record for every CDR3 protein. The profile covers 630,000 or so distinct CDR3 sequences, with roughly 32% appearing a single time and 15% to 19% taken by the ten largest. Sequencing was performed on blood. These receptors all stem from a woman aged 80 or over in good health.

Concerning this clonotype: This could be a read error, since a much larger clone is one nucleotide away. The V gene is TRBV7-8, the J gene TRBJ2-1; no reliable D call. Trimming took 4 bases from V and 10 from J, leaving 17 bases between them. Germline V gives CDR1 SGHVS, CDR2 FQNEAQ. CDR3 length equals 14 residues. CDR3 amino acids: CASSSPTSFYEQFF. The CDR3 DNA sequence: TGTGCCAGCAGCTCCCCGACATCGTTCTACGAGCAGTTCTTC.

About this clonotype: A much larger clonotype is one base distant, so this may be a read error. This chain uses TRBV19 with TRBJ2-1; D may be TRBD2 (6 bases). The J call may be wrong; the DNA end is better matched by TRBJ2-7. Germline lookup yields CDR1 LNHDA and CDR2 SQIVND (reference sequence). This CDR3 is 13 amino acids long. The DNA for the CDR3 is TGTGCCAGTGCGGGATTCTCCTACAATGAGCAGTACTTC. Translating it yields CASAGFSYNEQYF.

This clonotype was picked up a small number of times. This chain uses TRBV20-1 with TRBJ2-1, with a weak D call TRBD1 (5 bases). The germline V gene has CDR1 DFQATT and CDR2 SNEGSKA (reference sequence). V lost 5 bases and J lost 5, with 10 bases in between. The length of the CDR3 is 12 residues. The CDR3 bases are TGCAGTGCTGGGGCTAAGGACAATGAGCAGTTCTTC. This encodes CSAGAKDNEQFF.

The rearrangement links TRBV2 to TRBJ1-4, with D possibly TRBD1 on 6 matching bases. Germline CDR1 reads SNHLY; CDR2 reads FYNNEI. CDR3 size: 15 residues. Deletions cut 6 bases from V and 8 bases from J, with 19 bases between. The CDR3 reads CASSQDRSPGEKLFF. DNA for the CDR3: TGTGCCAGCAGCCAAGACAGGTCCCCGGGCGAAAAACTGTTTTTT. The variable domain in full, with the rest retrieved from reference TRBV2 and TRBJ1-4, is EPEVTQTPSHQVTQMGQEVILRCVPISNHLYFYWYRQILGQKVEFLVSFYNNEISEKSEIFDDQFSVERPDGSNFTLKIRSTKLEDSAMYFCASSQDRSPGEKLFFGSGTQLSVL.

The genes are TRBV11-2 and TRBJ2-3; 11 bases agree with TRBD2. The V gene end was trimmed by 3 bases and the J gene end by 7 bases; junction bases not matched to a gene: 18. CDR3 size: 19 residues. Germline V lookup: CDR1 SGHAT, CDR2 FQNNGV. The CDR3 DNA is TGTGCCAGCAGCTTCAGGCTAGCGGGGGGTCTTCAAGGCCGGAATACGCAGTATTTT. Protein: CASSFRLAGGLQGRNTQYF.

As for this clonotype: A much bigger clone sits one base away, suggesting this may be a read error. The chain recombines TRBV29-1 with TRBJ2-5; 8 bases are shared with TRBD1. The CDR3 consists of 14 residues. V lost 6 bases, J lost 11 bases, and 17 bases stayed unmatched. The germline gives CDR1 SQVTM, CDR2 ANQGSEA. The CDR3 coding sequence is TGCAGCGTGAGGGCAGGGGGCGCGAGCAATGAGCAGTACTTC. Its protein is CSVRAGGASNEQYF.

This clonotype has only a few counts. The V and J genes are TRBV12-3 or TRBV12-4 and TRBJ2-3; possibly TRBD1 for D (6 bases). Trimming took 2 bases from V and 4 from J, leaving 19 bases between them. This CDR3 has 17 residues. The CDR3 region has the DNA TGTGCCAGCAGTTTATTAACGACAGGAGTGGGTCCAGATACGCAGTATTTT. Its translation is CASSLLTTGVGPDTQYF.

The chain couples TRBV28 to TRBJ1-1; D perhaps matches TRBD1 (6 bases). This CDR3 has 14 amino acids. The V end lost 4 bases, the J end lost 5 bases, and 14 bases lay between the germline ends. CDR1 is MDHEN, CDR2 SYDVKM, per germline. CDR3 DNA: TGTGCCAGCAGTTCCCCAGGGGTTTTGACTGAAGCTTTCTTT. Protein sequence: CASSSPGVLTEAFF.

This clonotype occurred many times. This chain connects TRBV7-2 to TRBJ2-7; D gene ambiguous. V shed 5 bases and J shed 7 bases, with 9 bases lying between them. The CDR3 is 11 residues long. Germline V gives CDR1 SGHTA, CDR2 FQGNSA. CDR3 sequence: CASSPATEQYF. The CDR3 DNA follows: TGTGCCAGCAGCCCAGCGACGGAGCAGTACTTC.

The chain recombines TRBV7-9 with TRBJ2-7, with D unclear. Germline CDR1 reads SEHNR; CDR2 reads FQNEAQ (reference sequence). Trimming left V 1 base short and J 1 base short, with 11 bases between. The CDR3 has 15 residues. For the CDR3, the DNA is TGTGCCAGCAGCTTAGGGAATGTCGGATCCTACGAGCAGTACTTC. It translates to CASSLGNVGSYEQYF.

The chain carries TRBV18 and TRBJ2-3, with TRBD2 matching over 15 bases. Per germline, CDR1 KGHSH and CDR2 LQKENI. This CDR3 region has 17 residues. V trimming: 0 bases; J trimming: 4 bases; junction bases outside the gene matches: 2. As DNA, the CDR3 is TGTGCCAGCTCACCACCGGGACTAGCGGGGGGATCAGATACGCAGTATTTT. Amino acid sequence: CASSPPGLAGGSDTQYF.

Only a few counts were recorded for this clonotype. The rearrangement joins TRBV6-1 to TRBJ1-1; TRBD1 matches 8 bases. The CDR3 runs 15 residues. V dropped 6 bases and J dropped 1; count of bases not matched to a gene: 7. CDR1 and CDR2 (germline): MNHNS, SASEGT. In DNA form, the CDR3 reads TGTGCCAGCAGAGAGAATCAGGGGGCGAACACTGAAGCTTTCTTT. The encoded protein is CASRENQGANTEAFF.

This clonotype was observed many times. The chain is built from TRBV7-3 and TRBJ2-1; 8 positions match TRBD1. The CDR3 spans 18 residues. Germline lookup yields CDR1 SGHTA and CDR2 FQGTGA. V was clipped by 1 base and J by 5 bases; unmatched bases: 13. CDR3 in amino acids: CASSLSLRGPGTNNEQFF. CDR3 coding DNA: TGTGCCAGCAGCTTAAGTCTCAGGGGGCCTGGTACCAACAATGAGCAGTTCTTC.

Details on this clonotype: Being one base from a much bigger clone, this may be a read error. The chain joins TRBV28 to TRBJ2-7; D not resolved. Trimming took off 8 bases at V and 4 bases at J, with 12 bases between the two ends. The CDR3 is made up of 12 amino acids. Germline V gene data show CDR1 as MDHEN and CDR2 as SYDVKM. CDR3 region: CASGSNLYEQYF. DNA for the CDR3: TGTGCCAGCGGTTCAAACCTTTACGAGCAGTACTTC.

The chain combines TRBV5-1 with TRBJ1-5, with D maybe TRBD1 (5 bases). This CDR3 is built from 16 residues. CDR1 is SGHRS and CDR2 is YFSETQ in the germline V gene. V lost 4 bases to trimming and J lost 1 base, with 15 bases between them. CDR3 region: CASSLLQEWSNQPQHF. In nucleotides, the CDR3 is TGCGCCAGCAGCCTACTACAGGAATGGAGCAATCAGCCCCAGCATTTT.

This clonotype was counted between two and nine times. V gene TRBV6-1 combines with J gene TRBJ1-5; 8 bases match TRBD1. The germline V gene has CDR1 MNHNS and CDR2 SASEGT. There are 14 residues in the CDR3. With V trimmed by 6 bases and J by 4 bases, 5 bases remained unmatched. The CDR3: CASRQDRVNQPQHF. DNA of the CDR3: TGTGCCAGCAGACAGGACAGGGTGAATCAGCCCCAGCATTTT.

This clonotype showed up many times. This may come from a read error, since a much larger clone is one base off. The chain recombines TRBV6-5 with TRBJ2-1; no clear D. The CDR3 extends over 11 amino acids. V shed 1 base and J shed 9 bases, with 4 bases lying between them. From germline, CDR1 is MNHEY and CDR2 SVGAGI. CDR3 nucleotides: TGTGCCAGCAGTTACTGTAGTGAGCAGTTCTTC. This translates into CASSYCSEQFF.

This chain links TRBV6-2 or TRBV6-3 with TRBJ2-3; D gene unclear. The germline V gene has CDR1 MNHEY and CDR2 SVGEGT. The CDR3 is 13 residues long. V dropped 0 bases and J dropped 4 bases, with 5 bases sitting between them. The CDR3 is CASSYSTADTQYF. For the CDR3, the DNA is TGTGCCAGCAGTTACTCGACCGCAGATACGCAGTATTTT.

This clonotype has ten or more counts. The chain has TRBV7-2 and TRBJ1-5, with no clear D. CDR1 SGHTA and CDR2 FQGNSA come from the germline V gene. The V end was cut by 3 bases, the J end by 4 bases, with 10 bases between. The length of the CDR3 is 14 residues. The CDR3: CASSLVRGNQPQHF. The CDR3 DNA sequence: TGTGCCAGCAGCTTGGTACGGGGAAATCAGCCCCAGCATTTT. Based on the CDR3 plus reference TRBV7-2 and TRBJ1-5, the full variable domain is GAGVSQSPSNKVTEKGKDVELRCDPISGHTALYWYRQSLGQGLEFLIYFQGNSAPDKSGLPSDRFSAERTGGSVSTLTIQRTQQEDSAVYLCASSLVRGNQPQHFGDGTRLSIL.